The 18 T cell receptor beta chains reported below all come from one sample, sequenced in a study of spatial heterogeneity in lung cancer. TCRdb reprocessed the 5' RACE reads via MiXCR and lists one record per CDR3 protein. The sample holds around 100,000 distinct CDR3 sequences, roughly a tenth seen once. The time point is: blood at routine non-recurrence follow-up after resection. The material was PBMCs, obtained at follow-up. The receptors shown here come from a female donor with early-stage non-small cell lung cancer.

This clonotype has a handful of counts. The genes are TRBV7-9 and TRBJ1-2, with D possibly TRBD1 on 6 matching bases. The CDR3 has 14 residues. V lost 5 bases to trimming and J lost 6 bases, with 16 bases between them. Germline V gives CDR1 SEHNR, CDR2 FQNEAQ (reference sequence). CDR3: CASSRLGQGHGYTF. CDR3 DNA: TGTGCCAGCAGCCGACTCGGCCAGGGGCATGGCTACACCTTC.

Ten or more counts support this clonotype. The V gene is TRBV12-3 or TRBV12-4, the J gene TRBJ2-1; D unresolved. CDR3 length: 15 amino acids. V was clipped by 3 bases and J by 4 bases, with 13 bases between them. CDR3 protein: CASSLYPTGYNEQFF. The CDR3 DNA follows: TGTGCCAGCAGTTTGTACCCGACCGGGTACAATGAGCAGTTCTTC.

This clonotype has ten or more counts. The chain joins TRBV4-3 to TRBJ2-5; 9 bases are a match to TRBD2. Germline trimming cut 3 bases from V and 0 bases from J; bases unmatched to any gene: 8. Germline V lookup: CDR1 LGHNA, CDR2 YSLEER. This CDR3 has 17 residues. The CDR3 here is CASSHFFTSGYQETQYF. CDR3 nucleotide sequence: TGCGCCAGCAGCCATTTCTTCACTAGCGGGTACCAAGAGACCCAGTACTTC.

In this sample, this clonotype turned up many times. The gene calls are TRBV10-3 and TRBJ2-1; 11 bases align to TRBD2. There are 15 residues in the CDR3. From germline, CDR1 is ENHRY and CDR2 SYGVKD. The ends lost 6 bases at V and 5 bases at J; junction bases unmatched: 6. CDR3 in amino acids: CAIRPGLAADNEQFF. CDR3 DNA: TGTGCCATCAGACCGGGACTAGCGGCGGACAATGAGCAGTTCTTC.

This clonotype was detected ten times or more. The rearrangement joins TRBV20-1 to TRBJ2-7; possibly TRBD1 or TRBD2 for D (5 bases each). Germline CDR1 reads DFQATT; CDR2 reads SNEGSKA (reference sequence). The CDR3 covers 13 residues. Trimming took off 6 bases at V and 2 bases at J, with 14 bases between the two ends. The CDR3 nucleotides read TGCAGTGCAACCGGGACGGCCCCCTACGAGCAGTACTTC. It specifies CSATGTAPYEQYF.

The V and J genes are TRBV27 and TRBJ1-5; D possibly corresponds to TRBD1 (5 bases). The CDR3 contains 14 residues. Germline V gene lookup returns CDR1 MNHEY and CDR2 SMNVEV (reference sequence). V lost 2 bases and J lost 5, with 10 bases in between. The CDR3 protein is CASSLNWGDQPQHF. The CDR3 DNA is TGTGCCAGCAGTTTAAACTGGGGGGATCAGCCCCAGCATTTT.

The CDR3 DNA is TGTGCCAGCAGCTTTGGGATCCTGAACACTGAAGCTTTCTTT. Translation gives CASSFGILNTEAFF. The rearrangement links TRBV7-2 to TRBJ1-1; D call uncertain. V was cut by 3 bases and J by 0 bases, with 8 bases left in between. The CDR3 loop spans 14 amino acids. The germline gives CDR1 SGHTA, CDR2 FQGNSA.

This sequence joins TRBV5-6 and TRBJ1-6, with 8 bases that match TRBD1. Looked up from germline, CDR1 is SGHDT and CDR2 is YYEEEE. This CDR3 has 16 amino acids. The V and J ends lost 2 bases and 7 bases, in that order; junction bases with no gene match: 8. The CDR3 is CASSLRTGNGNSPLHF. In DNA, the CDR3 is TGTGCCAGCAGCTTACGGACAGGGAACGGGAATTCACCCCTCCACTTT. Variable domain in full (rest from reference TRBV5-6 and TRBJ1-6): DAGVTQSPTHLIKTRGQQVTLRCSPKSGHDTVSWYQQALGQGPQFIFQYYEEEERQRGNFPDRFSGHQFPNYSSELNVNALLLGDSALYLCASSLRTGNGNSPLHFGNGTRLTVT.

The rearrangement joins TRBV9 to TRBJ2-7, with 10 bases identical to TRBD1. The CDR3 runs 14 residues. CDR1 and CDR2 from the germline V gene are SGDLS and YYNGEE. The V segment lost 2 bases and the J segment 3 bases; nucleotides outside the gene matches: 2. In DNA, the CDR3 is TGTGCCAGCAGCGTCGGGACAGGGGACTACGAGCAGTACTTC. Its protein product is CASSVGTGDYEQYF.

There are a few counts of this clonotype. The chain is built from TRBV29-1 and TRBJ2-3; D possibly corresponds to TRBD2 (6 bases). Trimming shortened V by 3 bases and J by 4 bases, and 14 bases separated the two germline ends. CDR1 and CDR2 (germline): SQVTM, ANQGSEA. The CDR3 sequence is 14 residues long. The CDR3 sequence is CSVDRPGVPDTQYF. The DNA for the CDR3 is TGCAGCGTTGATAGGCCGGGGGTCCCAGATACGCAGTATTTT.

The rearrangement uses TRBV2 and TRBJ2-7; D gene uncertain. This CDR3 is 12 amino acids long. Germline CDR1 SNHLY, CDR2 FYNNEI. With 5 bases removed from V and 6 bases from J, the gap between germline ends came to 11 bases. The DNA of the CDR3 is TGTGCCAGCAGTAGAGACCCACGCGAGCAGTACTTC. It yields the protein CASSRDPREQYF.

This rearrangement joins TRBV6-1 to TRBJ2-7, with 7 positions matching TRBD2. CDR3 length: 13 residues. After removal of 4 bases from V and 3 bases from J, the junction contained 3 bases not matched to a gene. In germline, CDR1 is MNHNS, CDR2 SASEGT. The CDR3 sequence is CASSALAVYEQYF. Written as DNA, the CDR3 is TGTGCCAGCAGTGCTCTAGCGGTCTACGAGCAGTACTTC.

This clonotype has at least ten counts. V is TRBV2 and J is TRBJ1-3, with 8 bases that match TRBD1. V lost 0 bases and J lost 2; bases outside the gene matches: 9. The CDR3 runs 18 residues. In germline, CDR1 is SNHLY, CDR2 FYNNEI. The CDR3 DNA reads as TGTGCCAGCAGTGAAGCCCCACCACGACAGGGGACTGGAAACACCATATATTTT. Translation gives CASSEAPPRQGTGNTIYF.

This clonotype was counted many times. This chain connects TRBV10-3 to TRBJ2-7; 9 bases match TRBD2. This CDR3 has 14 amino acids. The germline CDR1 and CDR2 sequences are ENHRY and SYGVKD. The junction had 8 bases not matched to a gene; V was cut back by 4 bases and J by 7 bases. The CDR3 coding sequence is TGTGCCATCAGTGCTAGACTAGCGGAAAGGGAGCAGTACGTC. Its protein is CAISARLAEREQYV.

With respect to this clonotype: This clone may be a read error of a much larger clone one base away. This rearrangement joins TRBV7-2 to TRBJ2-3; D gene ambiguous. From germline, CDR1 is SGHTA and CDR2 FQGNSA. The V gene lost 5 bases and the J gene lost 0 bases, with 12 bases spanning the gap. This CDR3 is built from 15 residues. CDR3: CTSSTESRSTDTQYF. CDR3 in DNA: TGTACCAGCAGCACGGAGAGCCGTAGCACAGATACGCAGTATTTT.

The chain has TRBV29-1 and TRBJ2-1; D not certain. Per the germline V gene, CDR1 is SQVTM and CDR2 is ANQGSEA. The CDR3 is 12 amino acids. Trimming removed 7 bases at V and 5 bases at J, with 12 bases between. The CDR3 loop is CSALPPHNEQFF. DNA of the CDR3: TGCAGCGCTCTCCCCCCACACAATGAGCAGTTCTTC.

This clonotype was found many times. The gene calls are TRBV29-1 and TRBJ1-2; D is uncertain. CDR1 and CDR2 from the germline V gene are SQVTM and ANQGSEA. Trimming left V 5 bases short and J 0 bases short, with 7 bases between. This CDR3 is built from 12 residues. The CDR3, as DNA: TGCAGCGTTCGCGGACCTAACTATGGCTACACCTTC. Its protein is CSVRGPNYGYTF.

This clonotype came up a few times. CDR3 DNA sequence: TGTGCCTGGAGTGAACAGGGGAGCAATCAGCCCCAGCATTTT. Translated, it gives CAWSEQGSNQPQHF. The chain employs TRBV30 and TRBJ1-5; 7 bases are shared with TRBD1. The CDR3 runs to 14 residues. Unmatched junction bases numbered 1, after V lost 1 base and J lost 1 base. CDR1 is GTSNPN and CDR2 is SVGIG in the germline V gene (reference sequence).